The 11 T cell receptor beta chains below all came from one sample that was sequenced in a study of control samples from healthy donors and cancer patients. This table comes from immunoSEQ multiplex PCR, and its TCRdb copy is limited to in-frame clones, with some not included. The sample records over 200,000 clones, roughly four fifths being singletons. Sequencing used PBMCs. Receptor source: an older woman with lung cancer.

Written as DNA, the CDR3 is TGCGCCAGCAGGATGTCGGCAGAGGGTGGAAACACCATATATTTT. Translating gives CASRMSAEGGNTIYF. The rearrangement joins TRBV5-1 to TRBJ1-3, with D unresolved. The germline V gene has CDR1 SGHRS and CDR2 YFSETQ. V shed 5 bases and J shed 3 bases, with 15 bases lying between them. The CDR3 covers 15 residues.

J is TRBJ2-7 and V is TRBV2, with 10 bases fitting TRBD1. Germline trimming cut 9 bases from V and 5 bases from J; bases unmatched to any gene: 10. CDR1 is SNHLY, CDR2 FYNNEI, per germline. This CDR3 has 14 residues. CDR3 coding DNA: TGTGCCAGTGCCGGCGGGACAGGGGTTAACGAGCAGTACTTC. Its translation is CASAGGTGVNEQYF.

V is TRBV3-1 (or the pseudogene TRBV3-2) and J is TRBJ2-2; the D gene is possibly TRBD1 (6 bases). The CDR3 runs 14 residues. V dropped 4 bases and J dropped 4 bases, with 10 bases sitting between them. Germline V lookup: CDR1 LGHDT, CDR2 YNNKEL (reference sequence). CDR3 sequence (DNA): TGTGCCAGCAGCCCCGACAGGTTCACCGGGGAGCTGTTTTTT. Residues: CASSPDRFTGELFF.

This clone was observed a few times. The rearrangement links TRBV28 to TRBJ2-4; 10 bases are a match to TRBD2. The CDR3 is 16 amino acids. V gave up 2 bases and J gave up 1 base; unmatched junction bases: 2. Germline V gene data show CDR1 as MDHEN and CDR2 as SYDVKM. The CDR3 DNA reads TGTGCCAGCAGTTTACCTAGCGGGAGTGCCAAAAACATTCAGTACTTC. It yields the protein CASSLPSGSAKNIQYF.

This clone was found many times. The rearrangement uses TRBV19 and TRBJ1-5; D gene unclear. The CDR3 is 13 residues long. Trimming cost V 3 bases and J 6 bases, with 9 bases left between them. Germline V gives CDR1 LNHDA, CDR2 SQIVND (reference sequence). For the CDR3, the DNA is TGTGCCAGTAGTATGTTTCAGGCTCAGCCCCAGCATTTT. Protein sequence: CASSMFQAQPQHF.

The CDR3 spells CASSLGTGNSPLHF. In DNA form, the CDR3 reads TGCGCCAGCAGCCTAGGGACTGGAAATTCACCCCTCCACTTT. This chain connects TRBV5-1 to TRBJ1-6, with D possibly being TRBD1 (5 bases). There are 14 residues in the CDR3. Germline CDR1 reads SGHRS; CDR2 reads YFSETQ. V gave up 4 bases and J gave up 7 bases, with 12 bases separating them.

This clone came up once. The chain couples TRBV27 to TRBJ2-5; 9 bases align to TRBD1. This CDR3 has 14 residues. The germline CDR1 and CDR2 sequences are MNHEY and SMNVEV (reference sequence). The V gene end was trimmed by 5 bases and the J gene end by 4 bases; junction bases not matched to a gene: 5. Here the CDR3 DNA reads TGTGCCAGCAGTCCTTGGGACAGGGCAGAGACCCAGTACTTC. It yields the protein CASSPWDRAETQYF.

The V and J genes are TRBV18 and TRBJ1-2, with a weak D call TRBD1 (5 bases). Germline V gene data show CDR1 as KGHSH and CDR2 as LQKENI. Trimming removed 2 bases at V and 3 bases at J, with 28 bases between. The CDR3 loop spans 20 amino acids. This chain's CDR3 is CASSPFTGSGADGSHYGYTF. CDR3 coding DNA: TGTGCCAGCTCACCATTTACGGGTTCCGGGGCGGACGGGTCGCACTATGGCTACACCTTC. Together with reference TRBV18 and TRBJ1-2, the CDR3 gives the full variable domain: NAGVMQNPRHLVRRRGQEARLRCSPMKGHSHVYWYRQLPEEGLKFMVYLQKENIIDESGMPKERFSAEFPKEGPSILRIQQVVRGDSAAYFCASSPFTGSGADGSHYGYTFGSGTRLTVV.

This clone has only one observation. The chain carries TRBV11-2 and TRBJ2-7, with unresolved D. V lost 4 bases and J 1 base, leaving 5 bases between the germline ends. Germline values: CDR1 SGHAT, CDR2 FQNNGV. CDR3 length: 12 residues. Here the CDR3 DNA reads TGTGCCAGCAGCTCCCTATCCTACGAGCAGTACTTC. Amino acid sequence: CASSSLSYEQYF.

The chain is built from TRBV4-1 and TRBJ2-5; 9 nucleotides line up with TRBD1. The germline V gene has CDR1 MGHRA and CDR2 YSYEKL. The CDR3 extends over 16 amino acids. The trim removed 4 bases at V and 5 bases at J, leaving 11 bases unmatched. The CDR3 sequence: CASSRIPDRGYETQYF. DNA of the CDR3: TGCGCCAGCAGCCGAATACCGGACAGGGGCTATGAGACCCAGTACTTC.

The V gene is TRBV14, the J gene TRBJ1-5; D uncertain. V was cut by 6 bases and J by 6 bases, with 12 bases left in between. Germline values: CDR1 SGHDN, CDR2 FVKESK. The CDR3 contains 13 residues. CDR3 coding DNA: TGTGCCAGCAGTCGAGATGAGGGTCAGCCCCAGCATTTT. It encodes CASSRDEGQPQHF.